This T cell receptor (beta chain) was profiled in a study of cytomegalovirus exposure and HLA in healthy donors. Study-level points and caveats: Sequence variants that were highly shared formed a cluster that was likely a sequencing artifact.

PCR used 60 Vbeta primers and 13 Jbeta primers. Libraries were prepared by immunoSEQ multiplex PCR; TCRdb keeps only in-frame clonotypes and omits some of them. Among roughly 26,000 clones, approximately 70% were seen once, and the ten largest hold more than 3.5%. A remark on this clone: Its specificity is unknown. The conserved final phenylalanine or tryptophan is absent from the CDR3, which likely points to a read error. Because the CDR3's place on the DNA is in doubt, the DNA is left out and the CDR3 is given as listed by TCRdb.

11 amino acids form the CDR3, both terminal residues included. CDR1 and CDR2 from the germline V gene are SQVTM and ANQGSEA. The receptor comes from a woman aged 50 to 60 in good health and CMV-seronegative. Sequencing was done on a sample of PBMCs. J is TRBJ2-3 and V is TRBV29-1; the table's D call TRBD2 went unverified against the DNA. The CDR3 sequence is CSVGFGLEDLI.